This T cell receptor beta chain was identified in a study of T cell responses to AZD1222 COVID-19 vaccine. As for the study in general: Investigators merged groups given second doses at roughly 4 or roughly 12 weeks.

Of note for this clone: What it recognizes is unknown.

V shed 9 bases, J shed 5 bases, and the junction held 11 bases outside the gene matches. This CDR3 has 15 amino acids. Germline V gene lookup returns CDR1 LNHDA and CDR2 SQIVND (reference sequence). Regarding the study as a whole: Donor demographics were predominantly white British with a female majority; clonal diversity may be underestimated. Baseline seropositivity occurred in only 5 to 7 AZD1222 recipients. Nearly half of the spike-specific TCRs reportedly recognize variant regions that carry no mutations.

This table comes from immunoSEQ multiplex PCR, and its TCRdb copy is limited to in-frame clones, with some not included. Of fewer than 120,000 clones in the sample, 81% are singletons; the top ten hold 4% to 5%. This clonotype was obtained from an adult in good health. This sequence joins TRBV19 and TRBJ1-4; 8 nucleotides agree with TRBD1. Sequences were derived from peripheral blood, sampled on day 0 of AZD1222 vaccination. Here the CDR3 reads CASQDRVQGNEKLFF. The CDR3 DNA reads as TGTGCCAGCCAGGACAGGGTACAGGGGAATGAAAAACTGTTTTTT.